The 8 T cell receptor beta chains presented below share a single source sample, sequenced in a study of cytotoxic CD8 clonotypes in ibrutinib-treated CLL. TCRdb's copy holds only in-frame clones and misses some; the assay was immunoSEQ multiplex PCR. This table holds under 300,000 clones, 70% to 80% found once. Specimen: PBMCs, collected at disease progression, from a patient treated with ibrutinib. Every receptor here comes from a human donor with chronic lymphocytic leukemia.

This rearrangement joins TRBV9 to TRBJ2-2; possibly TRBD2 for D (5 bases). The germline V and J ends were trimmed by 4 bases and 0 bases, with 16 bases remaining between them. The CDR3 covers 17 residues. CDR1 is SGDLS, CDR2 YYNGEE, per germline. This CDR3 reads CASSHPSGQANTGELFF. Here the CDR3 DNA reads TGTGCCAGCAGCCACCCGAGCGGCCAGGCGAACACCGGGGAGCTGTTTTTT. The variable domain in full, with the rest retrieved from reference TRBV9 and TRBJ2-2, is DSGVTQTPKHLITATGQRVTLRCSPRSGDLSVYWYQQSLDQGLQFLIQYYNGEERAKGNILERFSAQQFPDLHSELNLSSLELGDSALYFCASSHPSGQANTGELFFGEGSRLTVL.

The chain carries TRBV5-6 and TRBJ2-1; possibly TRBD1 or TRBD2 for D (5 bases each). V was trimmed by 0 bases and J by 6 bases, leaving 7 bases between them. Germline V gives CDR1 SGHDT, CDR2 YYEEEE. CDR3 length: 13 residues. This chain's CDR3 is CASSLGGVNEQFF. The CDR3 DNA reads as TGTGCCAGCAGCTTGGGAGGGGTCAATGAGCAGTTCTTC.

The chain joins TRBV6-6 to TRBJ1-1; unclear D gene. The CDR3 spans 15 residues. The germline gives CDR1 MNHNY, CDR2 SVGAGI (reference sequence). Trimming stripped 2 bases from V and 3 bases from J, with 13 bases between. The CDR3 nucleotides are TGTGCCAGCAGTTACGCGCTGGGAAGATACACTGAAGCTTTCTTT. This codes for CASSYALGRYTEAFF.

Concerning this clone: This sample includes further DNA sequences coding for the same CDR3. The genes are TRBV5-1 and TRBJ2-2; 8 bases match TRBD2. Unmatched junction bases numbered 7, after V lost 2 bases and J lost 4 bases. The CDR3 totals 16 residues. Germline V gives CDR1 SGHRS, CDR2 YFSETQ. The CDR3 spells CASSLVAGGPTGELFF. CDR3 in DNA: TGCGCCAGCAGCTTAGTGGCGGGGGGTCCCACCGGGGAGCTGTTTTTT.

This clone was detected a few times. The chain has TRBV6-1 and TRBJ1-2; 9 bases agree with TRBD1. The junction had 0 bases not matched to a gene; V was cut back by 6 bases and J by 4 bases. Germline-derived CDR1 and CDR2 are MNHNS and SASEGT. The CDR3 extends over 12 amino acids. The CDR3 is CASRTGGYGYTF. In DNA form, the CDR3 reads TGTGCCAGCAGGACAGGGGGCTATGGCTACACCTTC.

The chain joins TRBV20-1 to TRBJ2-7; D remains ambiguous. Germline CDR1 and CDR2: DFQATT and SNEGSKA (reference sequence). V lost 7 bases and J 2 bases, leaving 9 bases between the germline ends. The CDR3 is made up of 11 amino acids. CDR3 region: CSGGKTYEQYF. The CDR3 DNA sequence: TGCAGTGGTGGGAAAACCTACGAGCAGTACTTC.

This clone was observed a few times. The chain has TRBV11-2 and TRBJ2-2; D is unclear. Trimming stripped 0 bases from V and 4 bases from J, with 12 bases between. Germline-derived CDR1 and CDR2 are SGHAT and FQNNGV. The CDR3 is made up of 16 amino acids. CDR3 sequence reads: CASSLDRVRLTGELFF. The CDR3 DNA reads as TGTGCCAGCAGCTTAGATCGCGTCAGACTCACCGGGGAGCTGTTTTTT. Based on the CDR3 plus reference TRBV11-2 and TRBJ2-2, the full variable domain is EAGVAQSPRYKIIEKRQSVAFWCNPISGHATLYWYQQILGQGPKLLIQFQNNGVVDDSQLPKDRFSAERLKGVDSTLKIQPAKLEDSAVYLCASSLDRVRLTGELFFGEGSRLTVL.

This chain joins TRBV2 and TRBJ2-7; 7 nucleotides align to TRBD1. CDR3 length equals 14 residues. Germline CDR1 SNHLY, CDR2 FYNNEI. The V segment lost 1 base and the J segment 3 bases; nucleotides outside the gene matches: 3. CDR3 DNA: TGTGCCAGCAGTGAAGGGGACAGATACTACGAGCAGTACTTC. Its translation is CASSEGDRYYEQYF.